The 22 T cell receptor beta chains below were found in one sample sequenced in a study of PD-1 blockade in classical Hodgkin lymphoma. Libraries were prepared by immunoSEQ multiplex PCR; TCRdb keeps only in-frame clonotypes and omits some of them. The repertoire includes tens of thousands of clones, approximately 94% of them detected once, and roughly 8% sits in the top ten. Patients all relapsed after autologous stem cell transplantation, and there was variation in brentuximab vedotin exposure. The sequencing here drew on peripheral blood mononuclear cells (PBMCs), taken at baseline. These receptors were collected from a human donor with classical Hodgkin lymphoma.

About this clone: An end of the junction does not agree with germline; a read error may underlie this. The rearrangement links TRBV7-7 to TRBJ2-2; D not certain. CDR1 is SSHAT, CDR2 FNYEAQ, per germline (reference sequence). The CDR3 length is 13 residues. The CDR3 is CASSLAKTGELFF. CDR3 sequence (DNA): TGTGCCAGCAGCTTAGCGAAAACCGGGGAGCTGTTTTTT.

The rearrangement joins TRBV19 to TRBJ2-1, with 7 nucleotides matching TRBD1. This CDR3 has 14 residues. The V gene end was trimmed by 3 bases and the J gene end by 5 bases; junction bases not matched to a gene: 4. Germline values: CDR1 LNHDA, CDR2 SQIVND (reference sequence). The CDR3 sequence is CASSIRDRDNEQFF. In DNA, the CDR3 is TGTGCCAGTAGTATCCGAGACAGGGACAATGAGCAGTTCTTC.

Remarks on this clone: Other DNA sequences in the sample encode the same CDR3. The rearrangement uses TRBV18 and TRBJ1-1, with 7 nucleotides matching TRBD1. The CDR3 runs 12 residues. CDR1 KGHSH and CDR2 LQKENI come from the germline V gene. V was clipped by 4 bases and J by 6 bases; unmatched bases: 2. Written as DNA, the CDR3 is TGTGCCAGCTCACGACAGGGAGCTGAAGCTTTCTTT. Residues: CASSRQGAEAFF. Full variable domain (remainder filled in from reference TRBV18 and TRBJ1-1): NAGVMQNPRHLVRRRGQEARLRCSPMKGHSHVYWYRQLPEEGLKFMVYLQKENIIDESGMPKERFSAEFPKEGPSILRIQQVVRGDSAAYFCASSRQGAEAFFGQGTRLTVV.

The V gene is TRBV15, the J gene TRBJ2-3; the match to TRBD2 covers 8 bases. Per germline, CDR1 LNHNV and CDR2 YYDKDF (reference sequence). The CDR3 length is 17 residues. The trim removed 0 bases at V and 5 bases at J, leaving 10 bases unmatched. CDR3 amino acids: CATSRDNEAGAVDTQYF. The CDR3 DNA is TGTGCCACCAGCAGAGATAATGAAGCGGGAGCAGTAGATACGCAGTATTTT.

V and J are TRBV30 and TRBJ1-3; no firm D call. Trimming took off 3 bases at V and 6 bases at J, with 6 bases between the two ends. This CDR3 is built from 11 residues. The germline V gene encodes CDR1 GTSNPN and CDR2 SVGIG (reference sequence). In DNA, the CDR3 is TGTGCCTGGAGGGTCGTAAACACCATATATTTT. Protein product: CAWRVVNTIYF.

This clone occurred a few times. This sequence joins TRBV5-1 and TRBJ1-5, with no clear D. This CDR3 comprises 15 residues. Germline CDR1 SGHRS, CDR2 YFSETQ. V lost 0 bases and J lost 0, with 7 bases in between. The CDR3 is CASSLGGYSNQPQHF. The CDR3 nucleotides read TGCGCCAGCAGCTTGGGCGGTTATAGCAATCAGCCCCAGCATTTT.

The chain carries TRBV7-3 and TRBJ2-1; 11 bases match TRBD1. CDR3 size: 15 residues. V lost 4 bases, J lost 8 bases, and 7 bases stayed unmatched. Germline lookup yields CDR1 SGHTA and CDR2 FQGTGA. The DNA for the CDR3 is TGTGCCAGCAGCTCAGGACAGGGGGCAATCGATGAGCAGTTCTTC. It encodes CASSSGQGAIDEQFF.

This chain connects TRBV6-6 to TRBJ1-1; 8 positions agree with TRBD1. J lost 4 bases, V lost 6 bases, and 4 bases had no gene match. CDR1 and CDR2 from the germline V gene are MNHNY and SVGAGI (reference sequence). The CDR3 consists of 13 residues. The CDR3: CASRRDRSTEAFF. The CDR3 DNA reads TGTGCCAGCAGGAGGGACAGGAGCACTGAAGCTTTCTTT.

V is TRBV21-1 and J is TRBJ1-4; the table gives TRBD1 as D, unverified against the DNA. TRBV21-1 is marked as a pseudogene. This CDR3 has 10 residues. In DNA, the CDR3 is TGTGCCAGCACAAATGAAAAACTGTTTTTT. Translating gives CASTNEKLFF.

This clone has more than one count but fewer than ten. The chain is built from TRBV30 and TRBJ2-7, with D hard to call. Trimming stripped 3 bases from V and 0 bases from J, with 6 bases between. This CDR3 is 12 amino acids long. Germline CDR1 is GTSNPN and CDR2 is SVGIG (reference sequence). The CDR3 nucleotides are TGTGCCTGGAGCGCCAGCTCCTACGAGCAGTACTTC. It encodes CAWSASSYEQYF.

The J gene is TRBJ2-2, the V gene TRBV28, with D possibly TRBD1 on 7 matching bases. From germline, CDR1 is MDHEN and CDR2 SYDVKM. CDR3 length equals 19 residues. Trimming cost V 2 bases and J 6 bases, with 25 bases left between them. CDR3 DNA: TGTGCCAGCAGTTTACCGCCCCAACAGGGGTGGAGGGTTCCCGGGGAGCTGTTTTTT. Protein sequence: CASSLPPQQGWRVPGELFF.

The V gene is TRBV9, the J gene TRBJ2-1; D unresolved. V lost 2 bases to trimming and J lost 3 bases, with 9 bases between them. Germline CDR1 and CDR2: SGDLS and YYNGEE. The CDR3 consists of 14 residues. The CDR3 nucleotides are TGTGCCAGCAGCGTCTCTAGTGACTACAATGAGCAGTTCTTC. Translating it yields CASSVSSDYNEQFF.

J is TRBJ1-1 and V is TRBV5-1; possibly TRBD1 for D (5 bases). V was shortened by 2 bases and J by 1 base, with 6 bases between the two germline ends. The CDR3 covers 13 residues. CDR1 and CDR2 from the germline V gene are SGHRS and YFSETQ. The CDR3, as DNA: TGCGCCAGCAGCTTAACAGGGAACACTGAAGCTTTCTTT. Translated: CASSLTGNTEAFF.

This sequence joins TRBV28 and TRBJ2-7; 11 nucleotides align to TRBD2. The germline V gene has CDR1 MDHEN and CDR2 SYDVKM. After removal of 5 bases from V and 3 bases from J, the junction contained 3 bases not matched to a gene. This CDR3 is built from 14 residues. CDR3 nucleotides: TGTGCCAGCAGTCCTGGGACTAGCGGCTACGAGCAGTACTTC. Its translation: CASSPGTSGYEQYF.

The gene calls are TRBV15 and TRBJ1-1, with a weak D call TRBD1 (5 bases). Germline CDR1 is LNHNV and CDR2 is YYDKDF (reference sequence). The CDR3 has 16 amino acids. V gave up 0 bases and J gave up 3 bases, with 14 bases separating them. CDR3 amino acids: CATSRDPGLLDTEAFF. The CDR3 nucleotides read TGTGCCACCAGCAGAGACCCAGGGCTATTGGACACTGAAGCTTTCTTT.

The J gene is TRBJ2-3, the V gene TRBV2; D remains ambiguous. Trimming took 5 bases from V and 5 from J, leaving 5 bases between them. CDR1 and CDR2 from the germline V gene are SNHLY and FYNNEI. There are 11 residues in the CDR3. The CDR3 DNA sequence: TGTGCCAGCAGTCCTAGAGATACGCAGTATTTT. It codes for CASSPRDTQYF.

The genes are TRBV14 and TRBJ2-7; D possibly corresponds to TRBD2 (5 bases). The V end was cut by 1 base, the J end by 4 bases, with 5 bases between. This CDR3 comprises 12 residues. The germline V gene encodes CDR1 SGHDN and CDR2 FVKESK. As DNA, the CDR3 is TGTGCCAGCAGCCAAGCGGGATACGAGCAGTACTTC. It specifies CASSQAGYEQYF.

CDR3 region: CASSLVPGAEETQYF. The CDR3, as DNA: TGCGCCAGCAGCTTGGTTCCGGGAGCTGAAGAGACCCAGTACTTC. The chain employs TRBV5-1 and TRBJ2-5; D is possibly TRBD2 (6 bases). This CDR3 spans 15 amino acids. Germline lookup yields CDR1 SGHRS and CDR2 YFSETQ. The V end was cut by 0 bases, the J end by 3 bases, with 12 bases between.

This clone was seen a few times. The chain joins TRBV10-3 to TRBJ1-1, with TRBD1 matching over 8 bases. The CDR3 runs 14 residues. Germline V gene data show CDR1 as ENHRY and CDR2 as SYGVKD. The V segment lost 10 bases and the J segment 0 bases; nucleotides outside the gene matches: 7. The CDR3 nucleotides read TGTGCCAGCGGGACAGGCCAAATGAACACTGAAGCTTTCTTT. Translating it yields CASGTGQMNTEAFF.

The V call is TRBV5-1, the J call TRBJ2-2; D remains ambiguous. The CDR3 has 15 amino acids. Germline assignment: CDR1 SGHRS and CDR2 YFSETQ. V was shortened by 0 bases and J by 4 bases, with 10 bases between the two germline ends. The CDR3 reads CASSLANGFTGELFF. The CDR3 DNA follows: TGCGCCAGCAGCTTGGCAAACGGGTTCACCGGGGAGCTGTTTTTT.

This chain connects TRBV9 to TRBJ2-7; perhaps TRBD2 as D (6 bases). Trimming pared 3 bases from V and 13 bases from J, leaving 20 bases between. The CDR3 loop spans 13 amino acids. Germline CDR1 reads SGDLS; CDR2 reads YYNGEE. CDR3 protein: CASSANWGWGLYF. CDR3 sequence (DNA): TGTGCCAGCAGCGCAAACTGGGGATGGGGACTTTACTTC.

The rearrangement joins TRBV4-2 to TRBJ2-5; D gene unclear. Germline CDR1 is LGHNA and CDR2 is YNFKEQ. The CDR3 has 15 amino acids. Trimming removed 1 base from V and 0 bases from J, with 9 bases in between. The CDR3 sequence: CASSQVEVNQETQYF. CDR3 nucleotide sequence: TGTGCCAGCAGCCAAGTCGAGGTGAACCAAGAGACCCAGTACTTC.